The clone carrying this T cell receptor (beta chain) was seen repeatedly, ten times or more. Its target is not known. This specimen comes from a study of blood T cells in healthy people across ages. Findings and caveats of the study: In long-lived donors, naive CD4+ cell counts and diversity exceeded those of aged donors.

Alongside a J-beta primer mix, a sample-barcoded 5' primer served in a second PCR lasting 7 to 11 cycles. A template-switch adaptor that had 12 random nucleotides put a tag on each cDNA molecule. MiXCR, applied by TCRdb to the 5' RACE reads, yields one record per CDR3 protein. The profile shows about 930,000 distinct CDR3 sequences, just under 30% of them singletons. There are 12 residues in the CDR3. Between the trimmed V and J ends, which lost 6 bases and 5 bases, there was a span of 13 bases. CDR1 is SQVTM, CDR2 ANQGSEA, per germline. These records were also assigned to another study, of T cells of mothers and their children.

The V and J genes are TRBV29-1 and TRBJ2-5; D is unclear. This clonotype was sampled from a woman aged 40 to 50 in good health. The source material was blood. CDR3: CSVISSVETQYF. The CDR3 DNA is TGCAGCGTGATCTCTTCGGTGGAGACCCAGTACTTC.